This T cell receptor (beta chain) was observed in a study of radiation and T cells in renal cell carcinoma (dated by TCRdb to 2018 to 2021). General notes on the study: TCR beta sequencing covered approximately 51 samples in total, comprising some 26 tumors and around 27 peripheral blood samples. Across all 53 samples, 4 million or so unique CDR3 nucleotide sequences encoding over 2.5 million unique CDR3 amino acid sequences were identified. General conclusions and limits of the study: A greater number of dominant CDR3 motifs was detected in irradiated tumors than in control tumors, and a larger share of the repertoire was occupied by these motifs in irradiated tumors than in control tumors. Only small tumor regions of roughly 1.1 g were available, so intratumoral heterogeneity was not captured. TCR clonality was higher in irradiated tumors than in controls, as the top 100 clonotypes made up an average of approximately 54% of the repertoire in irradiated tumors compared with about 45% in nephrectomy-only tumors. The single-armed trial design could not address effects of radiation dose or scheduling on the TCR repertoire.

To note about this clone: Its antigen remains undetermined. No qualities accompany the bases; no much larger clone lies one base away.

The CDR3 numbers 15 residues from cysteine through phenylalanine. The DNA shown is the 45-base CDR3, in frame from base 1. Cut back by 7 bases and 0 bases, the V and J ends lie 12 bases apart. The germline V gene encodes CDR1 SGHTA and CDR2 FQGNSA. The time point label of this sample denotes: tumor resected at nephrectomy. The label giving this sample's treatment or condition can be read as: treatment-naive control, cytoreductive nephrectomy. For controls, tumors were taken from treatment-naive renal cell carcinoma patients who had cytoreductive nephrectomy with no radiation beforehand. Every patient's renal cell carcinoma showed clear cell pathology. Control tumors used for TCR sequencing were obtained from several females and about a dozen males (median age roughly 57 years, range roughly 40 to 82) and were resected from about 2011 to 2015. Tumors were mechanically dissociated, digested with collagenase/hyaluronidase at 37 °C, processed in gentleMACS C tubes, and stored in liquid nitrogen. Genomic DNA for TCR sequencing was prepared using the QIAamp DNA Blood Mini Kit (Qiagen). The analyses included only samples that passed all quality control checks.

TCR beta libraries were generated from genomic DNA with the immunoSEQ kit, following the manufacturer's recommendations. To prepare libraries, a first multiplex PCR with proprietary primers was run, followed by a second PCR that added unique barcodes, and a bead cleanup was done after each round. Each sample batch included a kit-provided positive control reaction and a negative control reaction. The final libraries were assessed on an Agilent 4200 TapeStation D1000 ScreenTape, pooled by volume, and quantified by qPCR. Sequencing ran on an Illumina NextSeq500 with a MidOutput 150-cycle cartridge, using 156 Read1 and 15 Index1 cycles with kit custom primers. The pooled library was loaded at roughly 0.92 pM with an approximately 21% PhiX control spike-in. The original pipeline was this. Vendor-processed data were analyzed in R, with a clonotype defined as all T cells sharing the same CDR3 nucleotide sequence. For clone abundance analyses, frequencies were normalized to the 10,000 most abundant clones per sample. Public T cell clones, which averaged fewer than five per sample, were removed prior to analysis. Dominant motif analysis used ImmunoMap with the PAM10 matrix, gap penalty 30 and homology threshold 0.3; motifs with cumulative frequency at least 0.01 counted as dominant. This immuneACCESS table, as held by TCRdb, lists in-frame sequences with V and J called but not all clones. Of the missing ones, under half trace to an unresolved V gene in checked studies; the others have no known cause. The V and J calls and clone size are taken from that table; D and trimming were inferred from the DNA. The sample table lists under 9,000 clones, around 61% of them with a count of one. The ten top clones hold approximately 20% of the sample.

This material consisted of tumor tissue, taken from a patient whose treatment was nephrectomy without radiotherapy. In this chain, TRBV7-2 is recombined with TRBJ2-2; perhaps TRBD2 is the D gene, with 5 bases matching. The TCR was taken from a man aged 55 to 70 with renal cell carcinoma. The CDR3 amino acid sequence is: CASTPGLANTGELFF. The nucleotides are TGTGCCAGCACCCCGGGATTGGCGAACACCGGGGAGCTGTTTTTT.